Shown below are 10 T cell receptor beta chains from a single sample sequenced in a study of long-term antiretroviral therapy in people with HIV. The assay used was immunoSEQ (version v3.0), run at survey level. Produced via immunoSEQ multiplex PCR; TCRdb's table is partial and in-frame only. The sample holds roughly 30,000 clones; less than 85% are singletons and the top ten take roughly 7.3%. Sequencing was performed on unsorted PBMCs, taken 0.3 years after starting antiretroviral therapy. The receptors come from a man aged 40-55 years with HIV.

The chain couples TRBV5-6 to TRBJ1-5, with 9 bases fitting TRBD1. This CDR3 contains 14 residues. V was pared by 5 bases and J by 2 bases, with 2 bases of the junction left unmatched. Germline V gene data show CDR1 as SGHDT and CDR2 as YYEEEE. CDR3 amino acids: CASRRTGGNQPQHF. CDR3 in DNA: TGTGCCAGCAGACGGACAGGGGGCAATCAGCCCCAGCATTTT.

The chain employs TRBV7-9 and TRBJ1-1, with no clear D. Trimming stripped 3 bases from V and 5 bases from J, with 4 bases between. Germline V lookup: CDR1 SEHNR, CDR2 FQNEAQ (reference sequence). The CDR3 is made up of 11 amino acids. The CDR3 DNA sequence: TGTGCCAGCAGCTTCGGAACTGAAGCTTTCTTT. Protein: CASSFGTEAFF.

J is TRBJ2-3 and V is TRBV27, with D unresolved. This CDR3 is 15 amino acids long. Germline V gene lookup returns CDR1 MNHEY and CDR2 SMNVEV (reference sequence). Trimming took 2 bases from V and 3 from J, leaving 12 bases between them. Written as DNA, the CDR3 is TGTGCCAGCAGTTTAAAGATTACCGGGACAGATACGCAGTATTTT. Translating it yields CASSLKITGTDTQYF.

This clone was counted a few times. The chain carries TRBV14 and TRBJ1-2; 12 nucleotides agree with TRBD1. Germline V gene lookup returns CDR1 SGHDN and CDR2 FVKESK. This CDR3 has 16 residues. After removal of 1 base from V and 5 bases from J, the junction contained 5 bases not matched to a gene. The CDR3 DNA reads TGTGCCAGCAGCCAAGGGGACAGGGGGCGCCTATATGGCTACACCTTC. It codes for CASSQGDRGRLYGYTF.

J is TRBJ2-7 and V is TRBV7-9; D is possibly TRBD1 or TRBD2 (5 bases each). This CDR3 comprises 15 residues. V was cut by 5 bases and J by 2 bases, with 16 bases left in between. CDR1 is SEHNR, CDR2 FQNEAQ, per germline (reference sequence). The CDR3 sequence: CASSLTGTLTYEQYF. The CDR3 nucleotides are TGTGCCAGCAGCCTCACCGGGACCTTAACCTACGAGCAGTACTTC.

In nucleotides, the CDR3 is TGTGCCAGCAGCTTAGTCCGGGATGGCTACACCTTC. As protein: CASSLVRDGYTF. The chain has TRBV7-2 and TRBJ1-2; D uncertain. CDR3 length: 12 residues. The V end was cut by 1 base, the J end by 6 bases, with 6 bases between. The germline V gene has CDR1 SGHTA and CDR2 FQGNSA.

The rearrangement links TRBV7-2 to TRBJ1-1; D gene uncertain. Germline values: CDR1 SGHTA, CDR2 FQGNSA. The CDR3 is 14 amino acids. V shed 5 bases and J shed 0 bases, with 10 bases lying between them. The CDR3 sequence is CASSAYYVNTEAFF. The DNA for the CDR3 is TGTGCCAGCAGCGCCTACTACGTGAACACTGAAGCTTTCTTT.

This chain links TRBV6-1 with TRBJ2-7; no clear D gene. The germline CDR1 and CDR2 sequences are MNHNS and SASEGT. Deletions cut 5 bases from V and 6 bases from J, with 11 bases between. The CDR3 has 12 residues. The CDR3 DNA reads TGTGCCAGCAGTCCCGTTCGCGTCGAGCAGTACTTC. Protein: CASSPVRVEQYF.

The chain recombines TRBV2 with TRBJ1-5; D not certain. This CDR3 is 14 amino acids long. Trimming shortened V by 5 bases and J by 3 bases, and 11 bases separated the two germline ends. Germline values: CDR1 SNHLY, CDR2 FYNNEI. This CDR3 is CASSTMTPNQPQHF. The CDR3 DNA sequence: TGTGCCAGCAGTACTATGACCCCCAATCAGCCCCAGCATTTT.

V gene TRBV28 combines with J gene TRBJ1-4; no definite D call. The CDR3 extends over 15 amino acids. Germline CDR1 and CDR2: MDHEN and SYDVKM. V was clipped by 5 bases and J by 3 bases, with 13 bases between them. The CDR3 sequence: CASSISGGANEKLFF. CDR3 nucleotides: TGTGCCAGCAGTATCTCAGGAGGTGCTAATGAAAAACTGTTTTTT.